These 32 T cell receptor beta chains were sequenced from one sample in a study of T-cell reconstitution after alpha-beta-depleted transplantation in children. Construction of the TCRbeta library involved unique molecular identifiers. TCRdb itself ran the PCR reads through MiXCR, one entry per CDR3 protein. Among about 440,000 distinct CDR3 sequences listed, around two fifths were seen once. Sequencing was performed on PBMCs, taken before TCRalphabeta/CD19-depleted stem cell transplant. All receptors derive from a girl aged 2 to 9 with aplastic anemia, due to receive a stem cell transplant.

The J gene is TRBJ1-2, the V gene TRBV11-2; tentatively, D is TRBD1 (5 bases). V was cut by 2 bases and J by 4 bases, with 11 bases left in between. Germline CDR1 and CDR2: SGHAT and FQNNGV. The CDR3 is 14 residues long. The CDR3 sequence: CASSLTSGPYGYTF. Here the CDR3 DNA reads TGTGCCAGCAGCTTAACCTCAGGGCCCTATGGCTACACCTTC.

V and J are TRBV2 and TRBJ2-2; D is unclear. CDR3 length: 14 residues. CDR1 SNHLY and CDR2 FYNNEI come from the germline V gene. V lost 11 bases and J lost 2, with 15 bases in between. The CDR3, as DNA: TGTGCCGGCTGGGCCGGAACAAACACCGGGGAGCTGTTTTTT. This translates into CAGWAGTNTGELFF. Together with reference TRBV2 and TRBJ2-2, the CDR3 gives the full variable domain: EPEVTQTPSHQVTQMGQEVILRCVPISNHLYFYWYRQILGQKVEFLVSFYNNEISEKSEIFDDQFSVERPDGSNFTLKIRSTKLEDSAMYFCAGWAGTNTGELFFGEGSRLTVL.

The rearrangement uses TRBV28 and TRBJ1-1; no definite D call. The germline CDR1 and CDR2 sequences are MDHEN and SYDVKM. Trimming left V 7 bases short and J 0 bases short, with 21 bases between. The CDR3 covers 17 residues. The CDR3, as DNA: TGTGCCAGCACCTTACCGGGCCCCATGGGGTTGAACACTGAAGCTTTCTTT. It is translated as CASTLPGPMGLNTEAFF.

This clonotype has just a few counts. The chain uses TRBV2 and TRBJ2-1; 9 bases are a match to TRBD1. The germline gives CDR1 SNHLY, CDR2 FYNNEI. The V and J ends lost 7 bases and 7 bases, in that order; junction bases with no gene match: 8. CDR3 length equals 14 residues. CDR3 in DNA: TGTGCCAGCATCGAGACAGGGGGAGGTAATGAGCAGTTCTTC. This codes for CASIETGGGNEQFF.

This clonotype occurred a few times. The rearrangement joins TRBV12-3 or TRBV12-4 to TRBJ2-7; D may correspond to TRBD1 or TRBD2 (5 bases each). The ends were cut back, 7 bases at V and 3 bases at J, with 13 bases in the middle. The CDR3 sequence is 13 residues long. The CDR3 region is CASTEGDVYEQYF. The CDR3 coding sequence is TGTGCCAGCACCGAAGGGGACGTCTACGAGCAGTACTTC.

This clonotype came up many times. This chain uses TRBV6-1 with TRBJ2-3, with D hard to call. Deletions cut 1 base from V and 2 bases from J, with 4 bases between. The V gene's germline CDR1 is MNHNS and CDR2 SASEGT. The length of the CDR3 is 13 residues. Written as DNA, the CDR3 is TGTGCCAGCAGTGAAGGCTTCACAGATACGCAGTATTTT. This encodes CASSEGFTDTQYF.

This clonotype was observed once. The chain recombines TRBV2 with TRBJ2-4; 7 bases match TRBD2. The CDR3 runs 13 residues. J was trimmed by 8 bases and V by 2 bases; bases with no gene match: 3. Germline loops: CDR1 SNHLY, CDR2 FYNNEI. The CDR3 DNA reads as TGTGCCAGCAGTGAACGGGGGGTCGACATTCAGTACTTC. It specifies CASSERGVDIQYF.

This clonotype was found many times. The rearrangement links TRBV10-3 to TRBJ2-1; weak D call: TRBD2 (6 bases). From germline, CDR1 is ENHRY and CDR2 SYGVKD. The V gene lost 2 bases and the J gene lost 5 bases, with 16 bases spanning the gap. CDR3 length equals 16 residues. The CDR3 protein is CAISEVAGRKDNEQFF. The CDR3 DNA sequence: TGTGCCATCAGTGAGGTTGCGGGAAGGAAGGACAATGAGCAGTTCTTC.

This clonotype has a count of ten or more. The chain links TRBV7-2 to TRBJ1-2, with 7 nucleotides matching TRBD1. V lost 5 bases and J lost 3; bases outside the gene matches: 6. The CDR3 sequence is 14 residues long. Germline lookup yields CDR1 SGHTA and CDR2 FQGNSA. Written as DNA, the CDR3 is TGTGCCAGCAGCGTACGACAGGGCCACTATGGCTACACCTTC. Protein product: CASSVRQGHYGYTF. Together with reference TRBV7-2 and TRBJ1-2, the CDR3 gives the full variable domain: GAGVSQSPSNKVTEKGKDVELRCDPISGHTALYWYRQSLGQGLEFLIYFQGNSAPDKSGLPSDRFSAERTGGSVSTLTIQRTQQEDSAVYLCASSVRQGHYGYTFGSGTRLTVV.

V is TRBV28 and J is TRBJ2-4, with D perhaps TRBD2 (6 bases). The CDR3 consists of 16 residues. Trimming took off 7 bases at V and 4 bases at J, with 20 bases between the two ends. Germline values: CDR1 MDHEN, CDR2 SYDVKM. In nucleotides, the CDR3 is TGTGCCAGCAATGGCGTTTGGACTACTACAAAAAACATTCAGTACTTC. This codes for CASNGVWTTTKNIQYF.

The chain uses TRBV29-1 and TRBJ2-2; no firm D call. The CDR3 sequence is 11 residues long. Germline CDR1 reads SQVTM; CDR2 reads ANQGSEA. V was trimmed by 6 bases and J by 7 bases, leaving 9 bases between them. The CDR3 sequence is CSVGLGGELFF. Here the CDR3 DNA reads TGCAGCGTGGGTTTGGGCGGGGAGCTGTTTTTT.

The V and J genes are TRBV7-3 and TRBJ2-7; D could derive from TRBD1 or TRBD2 (5 bases each). The CDR3 runs 14 residues. V lost 5 bases and J lost 4, with 15 bases in between. Germline V lookup: CDR1 SGHTA, CDR2 FQGTGA. The CDR3 DNA is TGTGCCAGCAGCATAGGACAAGGAGGATACGAGCAGTACTTC. Amino acid sequence: CASSIGQGGYEQYF.

This sequence joins TRBV12-3 or TRBV12-4 and TRBJ1-1; possible D gene TRBD1, 6 bases. The CDR3 covers 14 residues. The V gene lost 6 bases and the J gene lost 5 bases, with 16 bases spanning the gap. This CDR3 reads CASSPVPGTTEAFF. The CDR3 DNA sequence: TGTGCCAGCAGCCCAGTGCCCGGGACAACTGAAGCTTTCTTT.

This clonotype showed up just a few times. V usage is TRBV28 and J usage is TRBJ2-3; D might be TRBD2 (6 bases). Per germline, CDR1 MDHEN and CDR2 SYDVKM. The CDR3 totals 14 residues. Trimming removed 3 bases from V and 4 bases from J, with 11 bases in between. The CDR3 region has the DNA TGTGCCAGCAGTTTCGGCGGGGCCTCAGATACGCAGTATTTT. It yields the protein CASSFGGASDTQYF.

This clonotype was seen a single time. The V gene is TRBV7-8, the J gene TRBJ2-3, with D perhaps matching TRBD2 (6 bases). V was shortened by 5 bases and J by 1 base, with 10 bases between the two germline ends. CDR1 is SGHVS, CDR2 FQNEAQ, per germline. CDR3 size: 14 residues. The CDR3 nucleotides are TGTGCCAGCAGCCCCCCTAGCGGCACAGATACGCAGTATTTT. Translation gives CASSPPSGTDTQYF.

This clonotype has a count of ten or more. The V call is TRBV25-1, the J call TRBJ2-1; D perhaps matches TRBD2 (6 bases). Germline V gives CDR1 MGHDK, CDR2 SYGVNS. The V end was cut by 4 bases, the J end by 9 bases, with 16 bases between. The CDR3 runs 14 residues. CDR3 residues: CASSGTTVRGEQFF. DNA for the CDR3: TGTGCCAGCAGTGGGACTACCGTAAGGGGTGAGCAGTTCTTC.

The V and J genes are TRBV12-2 and TRBJ1-1; no DNA check was done on the table's D call, TRBD1. TRBV12-2 is a recognized pseudogene. The length of the CDR3 is 14 residues. CDR3 nucleotides: TGTGCAAGTCGGTCCATGGGGGGCAACACTGAAGCTTTCTTT. It yields the protein CASRSMGGNTEAFF.

The chain joins TRBV20-1 to TRBJ1-6; the D gene is possibly TRBD1 (5 bases). Deletions cut 1 base from V and 10 bases from J, with 17 bases between. The CDR3 is 15 amino acids. Germline V CDR1 and CDR2: DFQATT, SNEGSKA (reference sequence). CDR3 amino acids: CSARGYQGAGSPLHF. The CDR3 nucleotides read TGCAGTGCTAGAGGGTACCAGGGAGCTGGCTCACCCCTCCACTTT.

J is TRBJ2-1 and V is TRBV20-1, with TRBD2 matching over 14 bases. Germline V gene lookup returns CDR1 DFQATT and CDR2 SNEGSKA (reference sequence). With 6 bases clipped from V and 9 bases from J, the junction kept 7 bases outside the gene matches. This CDR3 is 14 amino acids long. The CDR3 bases are TGCAGTGCCCTCGGGACTAGCGGGAGAGGTGAGCAGTTCTTC. This gives the protein CSALGTSGRGEQFF.

The J gene is TRBJ2-5, the V gene TRBV5-1; D is undetermined. Germline CDR1 reads SGHRS; CDR2 reads YFSETQ. This CDR3 is 12 amino acids long. V lost 3 bases, J lost 3 bases, and 6 bases lay in between. CDR3 amino acids: CASSWTEETQYF. The CDR3 coding sequence is TGCGCCAGCAGCTGGACCGAAGAGACCCAGTACTTC.

This clonotype was observed a handful of times. J is TRBJ2-7 and V is TRBV4-1; D remains ambiguous. Germline-derived CDR1 and CDR2 are MGHRA and YSYEKL. The V and J ends lost 8 bases and 7 bases respectively, with 9 bases between them. This CDR3 region has 10 residues. DNA of the CDR3: TGCGCCAGCCAAGCCCGTGAGCAGTACTTC. It codes for CASQAREQYF.

In this sample, this clonotype turned up once. V usage is TRBV29-1 and J usage is TRBJ2-5; 7 nucleotides match TRBD2. Trimming took 7 bases from V and 0 from J; bases not matched to a gene: 5. Germline V CDR1 and CDR2: SQVTM, ANQGSEA. The CDR3 extends over 13 amino acids. In DNA form, the CDR3 reads TGCAGCGCTGGGGGGGGGTACCAAGAGACCCAGTACTTC. Protein: CSAGGGYQETQYF.

This clonotype was detected many times. The V gene is TRBV5-1, the J gene TRBJ1-2; D is uncertain. The CDR3 is made up of 13 amino acids. Germline V gives CDR1 SGHRS, CDR2 YFSETQ. V lost 0 bases, J lost 1 base, and 4 bases lay in between. The DNA of the CDR3 is TGCGCCAGCAGCTTGGTCGATAACTATGGCTACACCTTC. It translates to CASSLVDNYGYTF.

CDR3 sequence reads: CASSSRTSGRGEQGTQYF. The CDR3 DNA sequence: TGTGCCAGCAGTTCAAGGACTAGCGGGAGAGGGGAACAGGGAACGCAGTATTTT. This sequence joins TRBV27 and TRBJ2-3, with 13 nucleotides matching TRBD2. Looked up from germline, CDR1 is MNHEY and CDR2 is SMNVEV (reference sequence). The CDR3 has 18 amino acids. The trim removed 4 bases at V and 9 bases at J, leaving 16 bases unmatched.

In its sample, this clonotype was seen a few times. The rearrangement uses TRBV18 and TRBJ1-4; D gene uncertain. The CDR3 totals 14 residues. Germline CDR1 KGHSH, CDR2 LQKENI. V was trimmed by 2 bases and J by 2 bases, leaving 6 bases between them. The CDR3 DNA reads TGTGCCAGCTCACCAGGAGGGACTAATGAAAAACTGTTTTTT. It is translated as CASSPGGTNEKLFF. The full variable domain, its missing parts supplied by reference TRBV18 and TRBJ1-4, is NAGVMQNPRHLVRRRGQEARLRCSPMKGHSHVYWYRQLPEEGLKFMVYLQKENIIDESGMPKERFSAEFPKEGPSILRIQQVVRGDSAAYFCASSPGGTNEKLFFGSGTQLSVL.

In regard to this clonotype: The junction differs from germline at one of its ends, possibly a read error. The chain recombines TRBV7-9 with TRBJ1-2; the D gene is possibly TRBD1 (5 bases). CDR3 length: 11 residues. CDR1 is SEHNR and CDR2 is FQNEAQ in the germline V gene (reference sequence). The CDR3 region is CASSIRPDKGF. In DNA form, the CDR3 reads TGTGCCAGCAGCATAAGACCCGACAAGGGGTTC.

This clonotype was detected once. V usage is TRBV9 and J usage is TRBJ2-2, with D possibly matching TRBD2 (5 bases). The CDR3 is made up of 12 amino acids. Germline V gene data show CDR1 as SGDLS and CDR2 as YYNGEE. Deletions cut 1 base from V and 9 bases from J, with 7 bases between. The CDR3 region is CASSVTSRELFF. The CDR3 DNA reads as TGTGCCAGCAGCGTAACTAGTCGGGAGCTGTTTTTT.

The gene calls are TRBV5-1 and TRBJ2-5; no clear D. The V and J ends lost 0 bases and 2 bases respectively, with 11 bases between them. Germline-derived CDR1 and CDR2 are SGHRS and YFSETQ. This CDR3 has 15 residues. The CDR3, as DNA: TGCGCCAGCAGCTTGGAAAGAGAAAAACAAGAGACCCAGTACTTC. It specifies CASSLEREKQETQYF.

The rearrangement links TRBV5-6 to TRBJ2-2, with 9 bases that match TRBD2. Per germline, CDR1 SGHDT and CDR2 YYEEEE. The CDR3 loop spans 13 amino acids. V lost 7 bases to trimming and J lost 5 bases; unmatched junction nucleotides: 3. CDR3 in amino acids: CASGTSPTGELFF. The CDR3 coding sequence is TGTGCCAGCGGGACTAGCCCTACCGGGGAGCTGTTTTTT.

The chain is built from TRBV5-1 and TRBJ2-1, with a weak D call TRBD1 (5 bases). V lost 3 bases, J lost 3 bases, and 10 bases lay in between. CDR1 is SGHRS, CDR2 YFSETQ, per germline. The CDR3 has 14 amino acids. The CDR3 sequence is CASSYDRFYNEQFF. The CDR3 DNA is TGCGCCAGCAGCTATGACAGATTCTACAATGAGCAGTTCTTC.

This rearrangement joins TRBV20-1 to TRBJ2-1; no firm D call. The CDR3 runs to 12 residues. Looked up from germline, CDR1 is DFQATT and CDR2 is SNEGSKA (reference sequence). V lost 8 bases and J 8 bases, leaving 16 bases between the germline ends. The CDR3, as DNA: TGCAGTACAAGGGTATTCTCGGATGAGCAGTTCTTC. Translated: CSTRVFSDEQFF.

This chain connects TRBV14 to TRBJ1-1, with D uncertain. This CDR3 is built from 12 residues. Germline CDR1 is SGHDN and CDR2 is FVKESK. Trimming shortened V by 2 bases and J by 10 bases, and 11 bases separated the two germline ends. The CDR3, as DNA: TGTGCCAGCAGCCAACTAGGCCGGGGAGCTTTCTTT. Encoded protein: CASSQLGRGAFF.